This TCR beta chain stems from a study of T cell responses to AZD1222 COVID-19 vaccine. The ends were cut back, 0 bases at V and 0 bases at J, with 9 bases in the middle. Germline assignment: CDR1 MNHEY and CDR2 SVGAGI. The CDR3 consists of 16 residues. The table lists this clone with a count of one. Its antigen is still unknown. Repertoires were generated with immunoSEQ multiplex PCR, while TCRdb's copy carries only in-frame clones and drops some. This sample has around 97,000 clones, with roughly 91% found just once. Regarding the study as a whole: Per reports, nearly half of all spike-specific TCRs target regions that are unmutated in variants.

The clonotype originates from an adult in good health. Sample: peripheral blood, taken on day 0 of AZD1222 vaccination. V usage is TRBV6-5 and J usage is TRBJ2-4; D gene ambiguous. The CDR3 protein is CASSYSSKRAKNIQYF. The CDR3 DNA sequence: TGTGCCAGCAGTTACTCTAGTAAGAGAGCCAAAAACATTCAGTACTTC.